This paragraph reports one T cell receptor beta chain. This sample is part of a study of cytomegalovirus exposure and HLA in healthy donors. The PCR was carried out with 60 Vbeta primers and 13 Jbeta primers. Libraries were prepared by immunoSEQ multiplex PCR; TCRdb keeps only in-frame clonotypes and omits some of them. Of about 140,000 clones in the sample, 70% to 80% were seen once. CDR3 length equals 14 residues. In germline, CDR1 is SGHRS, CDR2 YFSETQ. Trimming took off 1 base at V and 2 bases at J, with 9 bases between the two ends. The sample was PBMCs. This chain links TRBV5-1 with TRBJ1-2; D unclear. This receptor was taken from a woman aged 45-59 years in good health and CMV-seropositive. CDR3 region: CASSLSTGNYGYTF. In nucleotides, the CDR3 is TGCGCCAGCAGCTTGTCAACGGGGAACTATGGCTACACCTTC.